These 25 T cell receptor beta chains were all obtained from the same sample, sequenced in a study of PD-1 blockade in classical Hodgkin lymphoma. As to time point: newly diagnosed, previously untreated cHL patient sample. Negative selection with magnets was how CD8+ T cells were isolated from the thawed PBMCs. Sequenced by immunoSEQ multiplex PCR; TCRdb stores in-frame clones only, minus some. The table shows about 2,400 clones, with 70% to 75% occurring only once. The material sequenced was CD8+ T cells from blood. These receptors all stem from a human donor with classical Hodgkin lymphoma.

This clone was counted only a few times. CDR3: CASSIDSKQYF. The CDR3 nucleotides are TGCGCCAGCAGTATCGACAGTAAGCAGTACTTC. The rearrangement links TRBV10-2 to TRBJ2-7; possible D gene TRBD1, 5 bases. Trimming pared 5 bases from V and 8 bases from J, leaving 10 bases between. This CDR3 is 11 amino acids long. Germline CDR1 WSHSY, CDR2 SAAADI.

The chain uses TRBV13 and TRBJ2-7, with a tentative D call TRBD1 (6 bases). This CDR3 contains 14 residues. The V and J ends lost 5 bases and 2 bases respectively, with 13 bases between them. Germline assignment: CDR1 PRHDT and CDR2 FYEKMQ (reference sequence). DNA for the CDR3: TGTGCCAGCAGCCCCCGACAGGACCCCTACGAGCAGTACTTC. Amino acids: CASSPRQDPYEQYF.

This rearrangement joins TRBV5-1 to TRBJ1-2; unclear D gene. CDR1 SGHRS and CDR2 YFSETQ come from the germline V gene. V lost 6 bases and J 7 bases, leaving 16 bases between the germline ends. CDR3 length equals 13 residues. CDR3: CASKGPLHRGYTF. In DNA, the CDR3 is TGCGCCAGCAAGGGTCCGCTGCATCGTGGCTACACCTTC.

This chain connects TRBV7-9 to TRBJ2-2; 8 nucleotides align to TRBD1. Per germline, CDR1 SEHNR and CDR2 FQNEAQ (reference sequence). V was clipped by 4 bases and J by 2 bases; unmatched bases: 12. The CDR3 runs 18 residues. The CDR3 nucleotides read TGTGCCAGCAGCTACTTTCCCTTAGACAGGGGAAACACCGGGGAGCTGTTTTTT. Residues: CASSYFPLDRGNTGELFF.

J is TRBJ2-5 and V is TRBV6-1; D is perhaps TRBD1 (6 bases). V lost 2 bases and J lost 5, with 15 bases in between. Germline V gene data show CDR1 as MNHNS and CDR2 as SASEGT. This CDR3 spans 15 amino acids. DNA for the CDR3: TGTGCCAGCAGTGAACTGGCAGGGGTGGTGGAGACCCAGTACTTC. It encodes CASSELAGVVETQYF.

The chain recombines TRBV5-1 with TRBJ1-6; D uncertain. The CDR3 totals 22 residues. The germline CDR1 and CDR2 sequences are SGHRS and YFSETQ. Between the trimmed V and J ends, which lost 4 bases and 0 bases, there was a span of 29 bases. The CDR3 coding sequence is TGCGCCAGCAGCCCCGACTTTGTAAGCTCCCGGGTTCTCGGCTCCTATAATTCACCCCTCCACTTT. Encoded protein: CASSPDFVSSRVLGSYNSPLHF.

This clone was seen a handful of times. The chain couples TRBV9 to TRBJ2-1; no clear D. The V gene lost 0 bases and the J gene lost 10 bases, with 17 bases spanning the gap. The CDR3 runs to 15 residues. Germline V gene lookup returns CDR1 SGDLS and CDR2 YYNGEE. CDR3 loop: CASSVENNLAREQFF. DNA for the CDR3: TGTGCCAGCAGCGTAGAGAACAACCTCGCTCGAGAGCAGTTCTTC.

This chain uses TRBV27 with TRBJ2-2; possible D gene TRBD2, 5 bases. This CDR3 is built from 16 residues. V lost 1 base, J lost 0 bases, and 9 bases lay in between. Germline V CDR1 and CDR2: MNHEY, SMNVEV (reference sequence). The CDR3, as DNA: TGTGCCAGCAGTTTATTAGGGAGTCCGAACACCGGGGAGCTGTTTTTT. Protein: CASSLLGSPNTGELFF.

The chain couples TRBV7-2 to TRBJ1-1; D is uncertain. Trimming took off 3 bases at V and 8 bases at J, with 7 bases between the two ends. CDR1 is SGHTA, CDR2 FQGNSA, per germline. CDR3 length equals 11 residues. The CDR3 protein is CASSLSGEAFF. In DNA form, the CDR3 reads TGTGCCAGCAGCTTGTCCGGGGAAGCTTTCTTT.

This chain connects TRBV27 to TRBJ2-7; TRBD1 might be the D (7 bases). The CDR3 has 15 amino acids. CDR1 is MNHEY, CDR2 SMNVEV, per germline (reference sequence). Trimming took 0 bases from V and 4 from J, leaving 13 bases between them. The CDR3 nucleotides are TGTGCCAGCAGTTTATCGGCGACAGGGAGGTACGAGCAGTACTTC. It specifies CASSLSATGRYEQYF.

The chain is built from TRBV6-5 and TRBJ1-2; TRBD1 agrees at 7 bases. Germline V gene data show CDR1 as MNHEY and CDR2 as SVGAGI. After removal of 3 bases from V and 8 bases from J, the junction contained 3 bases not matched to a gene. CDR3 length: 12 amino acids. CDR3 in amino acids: CASSYTGDGYTF. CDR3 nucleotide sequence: TGTGCCAGCAGTTATACAGGGGACGGCTACACCTTC.

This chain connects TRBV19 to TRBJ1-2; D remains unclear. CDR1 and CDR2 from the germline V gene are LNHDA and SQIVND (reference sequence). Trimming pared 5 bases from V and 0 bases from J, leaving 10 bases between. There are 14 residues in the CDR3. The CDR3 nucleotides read TGTGCCAGTAGTTGGCAGGACCCTAACTATGGCTACACCTTC. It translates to CASSWQDPNYGYTF.

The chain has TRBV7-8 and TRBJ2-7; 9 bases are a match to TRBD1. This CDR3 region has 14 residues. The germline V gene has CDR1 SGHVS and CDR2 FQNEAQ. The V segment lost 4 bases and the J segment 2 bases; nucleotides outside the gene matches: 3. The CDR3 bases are TGTGCCAGCAGCTCTTGGACAGGGGCCTACGAGCAGTACTTC. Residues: CASSSWTGAYEQYF.

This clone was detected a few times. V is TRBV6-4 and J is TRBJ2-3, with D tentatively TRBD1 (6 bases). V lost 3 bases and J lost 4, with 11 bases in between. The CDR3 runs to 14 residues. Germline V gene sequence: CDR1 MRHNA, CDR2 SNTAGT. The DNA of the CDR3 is TGTGCCAGCAGTGAACAGGGTGGGGCAGATACGCAGTATTTT. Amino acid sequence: CASSEQGGADTQYF.

For the CDR3, the DNA is TGTGCCAGCAGCCTATATGGGTTAGCGGGGATTACGCAGTATTTT. This encodes CASSLYGLAGITQYF. This chain joins TRBV9 and TRBJ2-3, with 8 nucleotides matching TRBD2. The CDR3 is 15 amino acids. J lost 8 bases, V lost 4 bases, and 12 bases had no gene match. Germline loops: CDR1 SGDLS, CDR2 YYNGEE.

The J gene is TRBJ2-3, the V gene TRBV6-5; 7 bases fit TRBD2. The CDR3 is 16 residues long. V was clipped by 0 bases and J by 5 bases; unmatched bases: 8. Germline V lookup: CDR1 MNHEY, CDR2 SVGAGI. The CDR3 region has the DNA TGTGCCAGCAGTTACTCGAGCGGGAATAAAGGAGATACGCAGTATTTT. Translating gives CASSYSSGNKGDTQYF.

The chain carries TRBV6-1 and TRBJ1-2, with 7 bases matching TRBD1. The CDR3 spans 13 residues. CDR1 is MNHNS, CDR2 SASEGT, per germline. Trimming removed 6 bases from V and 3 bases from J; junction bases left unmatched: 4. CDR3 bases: TGTGCCAGCAGCCTTCAGGGGGACTATGGCTACACCTTC. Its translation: CASSLQGDYGYTF.

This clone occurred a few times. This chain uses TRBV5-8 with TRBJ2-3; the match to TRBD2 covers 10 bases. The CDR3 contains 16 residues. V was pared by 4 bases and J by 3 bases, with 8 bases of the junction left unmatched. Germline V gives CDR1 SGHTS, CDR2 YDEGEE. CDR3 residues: CASSLGEAGGTDTQYF. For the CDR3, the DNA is TGTGCCAGCAGCCTGGGGGAAGCGGGAGGGACAGATACGCAGTATTTT.

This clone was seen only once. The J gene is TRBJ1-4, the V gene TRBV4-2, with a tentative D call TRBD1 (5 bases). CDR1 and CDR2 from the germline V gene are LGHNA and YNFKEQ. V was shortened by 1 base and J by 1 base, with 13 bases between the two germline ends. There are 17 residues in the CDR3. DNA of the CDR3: TGTGCCAGCAGCCAAGGGGGCAGGGTGGGAACTAATGAAAAACTGTTTTTT. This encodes CASSQGGRVGTNEKLFF.

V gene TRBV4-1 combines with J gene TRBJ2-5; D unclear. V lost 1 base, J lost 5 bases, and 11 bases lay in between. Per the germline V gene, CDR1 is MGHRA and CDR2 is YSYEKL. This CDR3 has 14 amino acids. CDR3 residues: CASSQGALWETQYF. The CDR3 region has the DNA TGCGCCAGCAGCCAAGGAGCCCTCTGGGAGACCCAGTACTTC.

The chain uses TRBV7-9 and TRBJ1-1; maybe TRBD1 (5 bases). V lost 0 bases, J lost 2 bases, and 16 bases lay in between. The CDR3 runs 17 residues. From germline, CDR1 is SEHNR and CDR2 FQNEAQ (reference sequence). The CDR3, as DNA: TGTGCCAGCAGCTTAGCGTTGACAAACAGGCCAAACACTGAAGCTTTCTTT. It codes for CASSLALTNRPNTEAFF.

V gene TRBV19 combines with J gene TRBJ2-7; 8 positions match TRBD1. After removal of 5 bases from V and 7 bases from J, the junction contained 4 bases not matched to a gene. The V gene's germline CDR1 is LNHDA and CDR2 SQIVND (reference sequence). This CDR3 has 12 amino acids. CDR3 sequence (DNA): TGTGCCAGTAGTGCGGGACAGGTTGAGCAGTACTTC. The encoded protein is CASSAGQVEQYF.

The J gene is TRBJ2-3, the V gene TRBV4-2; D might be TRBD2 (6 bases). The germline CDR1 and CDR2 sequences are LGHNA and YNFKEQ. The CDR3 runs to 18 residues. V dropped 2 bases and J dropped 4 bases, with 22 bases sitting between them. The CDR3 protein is CASSQRDLGGDGADTQYF. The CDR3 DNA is TGTGCCAGCAGCCAAAGGGACCTTGGAGGGGATGGGGCAGATACGCAGTATTTT.

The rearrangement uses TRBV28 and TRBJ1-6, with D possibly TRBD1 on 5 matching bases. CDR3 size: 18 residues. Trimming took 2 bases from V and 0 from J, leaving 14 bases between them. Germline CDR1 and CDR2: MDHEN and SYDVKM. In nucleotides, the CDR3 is TGTGCCAGCAGTTTACCCCCTGGGGCTAGCTCCTATAATTCACCCCTCCACTTT. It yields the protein CASSLPPGASSYNSPLHF.

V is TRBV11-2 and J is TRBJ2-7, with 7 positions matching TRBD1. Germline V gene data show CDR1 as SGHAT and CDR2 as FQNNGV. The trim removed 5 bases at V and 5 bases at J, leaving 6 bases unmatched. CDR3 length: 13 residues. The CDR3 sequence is CASSPQGWHEQYF. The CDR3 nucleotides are TGTGCCAGCAGCCCACAGGGGTGGCACGAGCAGTACTTC.